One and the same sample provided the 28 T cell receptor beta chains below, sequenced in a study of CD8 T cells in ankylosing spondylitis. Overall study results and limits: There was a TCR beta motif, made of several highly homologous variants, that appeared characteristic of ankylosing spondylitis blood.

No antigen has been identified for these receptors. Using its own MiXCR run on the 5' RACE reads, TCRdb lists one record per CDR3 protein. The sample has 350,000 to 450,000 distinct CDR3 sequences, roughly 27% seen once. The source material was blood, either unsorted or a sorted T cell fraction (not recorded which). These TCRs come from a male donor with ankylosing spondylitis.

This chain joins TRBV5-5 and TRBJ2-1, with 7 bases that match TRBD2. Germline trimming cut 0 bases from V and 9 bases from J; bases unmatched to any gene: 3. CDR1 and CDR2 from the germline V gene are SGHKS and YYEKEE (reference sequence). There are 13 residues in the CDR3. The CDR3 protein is CASSLAGEGEQFF. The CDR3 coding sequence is TGTGCCAGCAGCTTGGCCGGGGAGGGTGAGCAGTTCTTC.

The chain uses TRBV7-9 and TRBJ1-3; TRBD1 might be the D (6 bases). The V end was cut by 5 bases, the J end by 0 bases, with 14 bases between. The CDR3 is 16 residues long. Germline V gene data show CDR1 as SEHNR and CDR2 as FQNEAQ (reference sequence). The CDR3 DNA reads TGTGCCAGCAGCATACGGACAGCCAACTCTGGAAACACCATATATTTT. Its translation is CASSIRTANSGNTIYF.

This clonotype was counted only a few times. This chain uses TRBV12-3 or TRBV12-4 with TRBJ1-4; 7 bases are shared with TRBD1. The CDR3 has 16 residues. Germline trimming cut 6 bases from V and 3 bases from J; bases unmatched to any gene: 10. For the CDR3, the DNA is TGTGCCAGCAGCCTCCGAGGGGGCCCTGCTAATGAAAAACTGTTTTTT. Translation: CASSLRGGPANEKLFF.

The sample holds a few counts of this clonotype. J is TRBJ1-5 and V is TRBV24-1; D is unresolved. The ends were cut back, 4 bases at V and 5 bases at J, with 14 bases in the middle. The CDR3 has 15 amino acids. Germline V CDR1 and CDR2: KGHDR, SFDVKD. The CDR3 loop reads CATSDPRLRDQPQHF. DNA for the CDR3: TGTGCCACCAGTGACCCTCGGCTTCGGGATCAGCCCCAGCATTTT.

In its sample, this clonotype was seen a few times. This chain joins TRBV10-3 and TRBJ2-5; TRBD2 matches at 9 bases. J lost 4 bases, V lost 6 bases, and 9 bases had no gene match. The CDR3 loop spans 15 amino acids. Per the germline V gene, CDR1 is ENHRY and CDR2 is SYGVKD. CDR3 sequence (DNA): TGTGCCATCAGCCCCGCGGGAGGGGAGCGAGAGACCCAGTACTTC. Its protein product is CAISPAGGERETQYF.

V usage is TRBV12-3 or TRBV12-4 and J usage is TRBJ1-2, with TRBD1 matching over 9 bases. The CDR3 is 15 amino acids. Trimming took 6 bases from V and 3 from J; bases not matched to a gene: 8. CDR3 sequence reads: CASSLPGQGHYGYTF. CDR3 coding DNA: TGTGCCAGCAGCCTTCCGGGACAGGGCCACTATGGCTACACCTTC.

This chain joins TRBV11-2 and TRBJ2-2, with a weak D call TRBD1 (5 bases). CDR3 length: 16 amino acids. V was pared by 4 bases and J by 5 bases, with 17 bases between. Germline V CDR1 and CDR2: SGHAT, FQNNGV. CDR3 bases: TGTGCCAGCAGCTCCCCCTTGGGCAGGGCTACCGGGGAGCTGTTTTTT. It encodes CASSSPLGRATGELFF.

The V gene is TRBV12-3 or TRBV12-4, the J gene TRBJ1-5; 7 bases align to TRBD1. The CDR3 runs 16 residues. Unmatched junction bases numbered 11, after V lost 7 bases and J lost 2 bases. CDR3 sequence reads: CASTLGKGQGNQPQHF. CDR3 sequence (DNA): TGTGCCAGCACCCTGGGGAAAGGACAGGGCAATCAGCCCCAGCATTTT.

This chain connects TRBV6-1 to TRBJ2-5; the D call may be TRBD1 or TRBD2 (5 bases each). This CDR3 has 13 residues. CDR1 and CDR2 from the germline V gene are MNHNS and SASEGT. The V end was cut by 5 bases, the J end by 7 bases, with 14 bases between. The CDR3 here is CASSQTEGRTQYF. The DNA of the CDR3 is TGTGCCAGCAGTCAGACAGAGGGGAGGACCCAGTACTTC.

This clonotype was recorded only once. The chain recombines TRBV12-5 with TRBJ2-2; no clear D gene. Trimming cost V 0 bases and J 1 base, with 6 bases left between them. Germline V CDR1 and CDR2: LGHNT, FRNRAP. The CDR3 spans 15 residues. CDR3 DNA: TGTGCTAGTGGTTTGGTATGGTTGAACACCGGGGAGCTGTTTTTT. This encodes CASGLVWLNTGELFF.

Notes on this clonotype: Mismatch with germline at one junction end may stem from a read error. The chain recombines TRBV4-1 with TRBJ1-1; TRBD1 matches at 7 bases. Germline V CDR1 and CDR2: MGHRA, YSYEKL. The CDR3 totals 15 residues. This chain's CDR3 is CASNQGQQGRTEAFF. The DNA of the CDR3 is TGCGCCAGCAACCAAGGACAACAGGGGAGGACTGAAGCTTTCTTT.

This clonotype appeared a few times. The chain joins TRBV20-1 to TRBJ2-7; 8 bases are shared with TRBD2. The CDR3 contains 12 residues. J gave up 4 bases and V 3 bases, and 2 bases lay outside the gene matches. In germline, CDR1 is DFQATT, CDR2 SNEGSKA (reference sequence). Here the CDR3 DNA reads TGCAGTGCTAGCGGGAGGGAATACGAGCAGTACTTC. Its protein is CSASGREYEQYF.

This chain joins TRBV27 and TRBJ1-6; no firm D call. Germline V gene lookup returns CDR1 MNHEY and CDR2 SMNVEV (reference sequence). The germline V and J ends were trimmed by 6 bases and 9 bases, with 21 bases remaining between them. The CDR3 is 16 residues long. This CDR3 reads CASSPRLGGSGSPLHF. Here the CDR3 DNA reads TGTGCCAGCAGCCCGCGCCTAGGAGGTAGTGGTTCACCCCTCCACTTT.

The CDR3 DNA reads TGCGCCAGCAGCTCCTATGCCGGGACTTCCAATGAGCAGTTCTTC. Amino acids: CASSSYAGTSNEQFF. The chain has TRBV5-1 and TRBJ2-1; TRBD2 might be the D (6 bases). Trimming shortened V by 3 bases and J by 6 bases, and 16 bases separated the two germline ends. The CDR3 sequence is 15 residues long. Germline assignment: CDR1 SGHRS and CDR2 YFSETQ.

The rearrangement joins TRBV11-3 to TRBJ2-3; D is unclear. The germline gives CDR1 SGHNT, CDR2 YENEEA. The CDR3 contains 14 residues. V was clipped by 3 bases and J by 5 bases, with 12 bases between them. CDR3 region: CASSLRSSRDTQYF. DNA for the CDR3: TGTGCCAGCAGCTTGCGGTCCTCCCGAGATACGCAGTATTTT.

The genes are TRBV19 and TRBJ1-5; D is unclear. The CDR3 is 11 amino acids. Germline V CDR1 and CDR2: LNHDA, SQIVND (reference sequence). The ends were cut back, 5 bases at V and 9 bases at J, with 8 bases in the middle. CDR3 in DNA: TGTGCCAGTAGTTCGAAGGGGCCCCAGCATTTT. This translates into CASSSKGPQHF.

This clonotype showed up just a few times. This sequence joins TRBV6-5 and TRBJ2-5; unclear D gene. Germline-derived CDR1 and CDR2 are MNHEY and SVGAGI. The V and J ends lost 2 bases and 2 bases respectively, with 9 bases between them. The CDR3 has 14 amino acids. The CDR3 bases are TGTGCCAGCAGTTACCGCGCACCTCAAGAGACCCAGTACTTC. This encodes CASSYRAPQETQYF.

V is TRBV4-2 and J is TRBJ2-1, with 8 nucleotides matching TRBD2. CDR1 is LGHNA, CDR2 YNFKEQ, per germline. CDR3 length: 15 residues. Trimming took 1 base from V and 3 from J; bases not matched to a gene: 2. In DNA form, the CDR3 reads TGTGCCAGCAGCCAAGTAACTAGCGGCTACAATGAGCAGTTCTTC. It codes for CASSQVTSGYNEQFF.

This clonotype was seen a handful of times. The chain's CDR3 is CASSFLRDTQYF. CDR3 coding DNA: TGTGCCAGCAGCTTTTTAAGAGATACGCAGTATTTT. The V call is TRBV11-3, the J call TRBJ2-3; no clear D. Germline values: CDR1 SGHNT, CDR2 YENEEA. Trimming cost V 3 bases and J 5 bases, with 6 bases left between them. The CDR3 has 12 amino acids. The whole variable domain, filled in from reference TRBV11-3 and TRBJ2-3, reads EAGVVQSPRYKIIEKKQPVAFWCNPISGHNTLYWYLQNLGQGPELLIRYENEEAVDDSQLPKDRFSAERLKGVDSTLKIQPAELGDSAVYLCASSFLRDTQYFGPGTRLTVL.

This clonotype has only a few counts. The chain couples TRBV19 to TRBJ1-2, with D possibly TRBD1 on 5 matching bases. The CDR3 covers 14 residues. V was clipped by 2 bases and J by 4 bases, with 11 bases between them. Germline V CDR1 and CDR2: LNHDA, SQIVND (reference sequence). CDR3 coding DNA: TGTGCCAGTAGTATATCTGGGGACCCCTATGGCTACACCTTC. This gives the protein CASSISGDPYGYTF.

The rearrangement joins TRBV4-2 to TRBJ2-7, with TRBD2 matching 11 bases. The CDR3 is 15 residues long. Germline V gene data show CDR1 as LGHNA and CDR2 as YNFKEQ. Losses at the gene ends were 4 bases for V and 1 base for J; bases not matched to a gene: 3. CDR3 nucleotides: TGTGCCAGCAGCCGACCTAGCGGGAGGTCCTACGAGCAGTACTTC. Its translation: CASSRPSGRSYEQYF.

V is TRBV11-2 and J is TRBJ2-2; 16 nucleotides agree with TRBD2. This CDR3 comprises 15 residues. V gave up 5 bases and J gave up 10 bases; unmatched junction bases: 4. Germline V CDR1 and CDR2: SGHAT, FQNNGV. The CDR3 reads CASSPGLAGGSELFF. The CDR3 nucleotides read TGTGCCAGCAGCCCGGGACTAGCGGGAGGGTCGGAGCTGTTTTTT.

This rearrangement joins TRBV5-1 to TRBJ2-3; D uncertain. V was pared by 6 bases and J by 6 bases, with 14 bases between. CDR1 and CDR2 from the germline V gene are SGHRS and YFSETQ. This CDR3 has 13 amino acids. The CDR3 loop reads CASNDLIQDTQYF. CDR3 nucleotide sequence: TGCGCCAGCAACGACCTAATACAGGATACGCAGTATTTT. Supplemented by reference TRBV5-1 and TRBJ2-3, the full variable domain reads KAGVTQTPRYLIKTRGQQVTLSCSPISGHRSVSWYQQTPGQGLQFLFEYFSETQRNKGNFPGRFSGRQFSNSRSEMNVSTLELGDSALYLCASNDLIQDTQYFGPGTRLTVL.

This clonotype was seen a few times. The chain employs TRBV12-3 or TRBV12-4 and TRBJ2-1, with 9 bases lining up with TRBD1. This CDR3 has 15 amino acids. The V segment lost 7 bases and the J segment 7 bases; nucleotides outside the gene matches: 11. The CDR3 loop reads CASTERGQGRNEQFF. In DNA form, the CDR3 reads TGTGCCAGCACTGAAAGGGGACAGGGAAGGAATGAGCAGTTCTTC.

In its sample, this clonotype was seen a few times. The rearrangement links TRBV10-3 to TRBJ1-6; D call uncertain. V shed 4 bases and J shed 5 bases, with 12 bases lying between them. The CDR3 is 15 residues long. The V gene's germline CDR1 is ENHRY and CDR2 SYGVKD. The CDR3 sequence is CAISVEKRDNSPLHF. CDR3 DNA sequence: TGTGCCATCAGTGTAGAGAAGCGGGATAATTCACCCCTCCACTTT.

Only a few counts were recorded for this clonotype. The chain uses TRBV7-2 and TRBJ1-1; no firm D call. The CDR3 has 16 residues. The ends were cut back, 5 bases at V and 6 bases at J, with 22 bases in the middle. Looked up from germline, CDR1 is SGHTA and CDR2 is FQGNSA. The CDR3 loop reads CASSEGSFLAGAEAFF. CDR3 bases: TGTGCCAGCAGCGAAGGGTCCTTTCTGGCAGGCGCTGAAGCTTTCTTT.

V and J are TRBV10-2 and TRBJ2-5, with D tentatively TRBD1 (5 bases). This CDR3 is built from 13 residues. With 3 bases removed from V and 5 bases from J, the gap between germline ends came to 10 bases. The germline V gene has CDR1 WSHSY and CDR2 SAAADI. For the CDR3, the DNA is TGCGCCAGCAGTGACAGGGCGAGGGAGACCCAGTACTTC. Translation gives CASSDRARETQYF.

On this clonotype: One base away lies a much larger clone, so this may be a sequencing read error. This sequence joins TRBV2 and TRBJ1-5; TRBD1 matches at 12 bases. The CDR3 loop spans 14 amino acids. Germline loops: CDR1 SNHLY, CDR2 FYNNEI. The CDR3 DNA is TGTGGCAGCAGTGGGACAGGGGGCGCAGAGCCCCAGCATTTT. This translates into CGSSGTGGAEPQHF.